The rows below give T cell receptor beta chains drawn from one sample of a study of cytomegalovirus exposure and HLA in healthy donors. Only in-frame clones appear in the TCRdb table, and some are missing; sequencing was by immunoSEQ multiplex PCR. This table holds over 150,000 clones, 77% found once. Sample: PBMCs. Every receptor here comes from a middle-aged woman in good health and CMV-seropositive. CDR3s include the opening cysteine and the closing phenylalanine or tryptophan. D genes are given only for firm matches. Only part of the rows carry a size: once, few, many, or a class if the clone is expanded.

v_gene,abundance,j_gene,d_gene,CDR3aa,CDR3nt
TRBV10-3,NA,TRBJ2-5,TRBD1,CATQTGTETQYF,TGTGCCACCCAGACAGGGACAGAGACCCAGTACTTC
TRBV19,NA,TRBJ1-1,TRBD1,CASSALGQGGAVDTEAFF,TGTGCCAGTAGTGCCTTAGGACAGGGGGGCGCCGTGGACACTGAAGCTTTCTTT
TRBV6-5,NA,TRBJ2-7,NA,CASSYSTGPWEQYF,TGTGCCAGCAGTTACAGTACAGGGCCCTGGGAGCAGTACTTC
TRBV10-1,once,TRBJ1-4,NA,CASSESGQTNEKLFF,TGCGCCAGCAGTGAGTCGGGACAAACTAATGAAAAACTGTTTTTT
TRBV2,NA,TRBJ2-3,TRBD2,CASAPGLATDTQYF,TGTGCCAGCGCACCGGGACTAGCAACAGATACGCAGTATTTT
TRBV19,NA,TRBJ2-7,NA,CASSILTGSSYEQYF,TGTGCCAGTAGTATCCTGACTGGGAGCTCCTACGAGCAGTACTTC
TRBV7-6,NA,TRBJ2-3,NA,CASSRGTDTQYF,TGTGCCAGCAGCCGGGGCACAGATACGCAGTATTTT
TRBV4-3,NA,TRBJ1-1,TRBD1,CASSQGLGQVNTEAFF,TGCGCCAGCAGCCAAGGGTTGGGACAGGTGAACACTGAAGCTTTCTTT
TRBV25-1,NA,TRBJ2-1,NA,CASSLELTYNEQFF,TGTGCCAGCAGTCTTGAACTAACTTACAATGAGCAGTTCTTC
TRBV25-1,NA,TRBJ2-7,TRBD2,CASSDTSGPSYEQYF,TGTGCCAGCAGTGACACTAGCGGGCCCTCCTACGAGCAGTACTTC
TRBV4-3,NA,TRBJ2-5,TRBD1,CASSQGPGQGVLETQYF,TGCGCCAGCAGCCAAGGCCCGGGACAGGGGGTTTTAGAGACCCAGTACTTC
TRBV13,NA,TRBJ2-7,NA,CASSLDRISYEQYF,TGTGCCAGCAGCCTTGACAGGATTTCCTACGAGCAGTACTTC
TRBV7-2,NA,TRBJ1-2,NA,CASSLDRNGYTF,TGTGCCAGCAGCCTGGACAGAAATGGCTACACCTTC
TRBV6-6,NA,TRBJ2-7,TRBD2,CASSEAVGGSYEQYF,TGTGCCAGCAGTGAGGCGGTGGGGGGGTCCTACGAGCAGTACTTC
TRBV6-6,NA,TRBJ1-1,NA,CASSYVGDTEAFF,TGTGCCAGCAGTTACGTCGGAGACACTGAAGCTTTCTTT
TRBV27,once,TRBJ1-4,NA,CASSLQGFNEKLFF,TGTGCCAGCAGTTTACAGGGGTTTAATGAAAAACTGTTTTTT
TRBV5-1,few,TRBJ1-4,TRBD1,CASSDGTGGTTNEKLFF,TGCGCCAGCAGCGACGGGACAGGGGGGACAACTAATGAAAAACTGTTTTTT
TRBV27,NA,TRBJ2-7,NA,CASSLSGGGSYEQYF,TGTGCCAGCAGTTTATCCGGTGGAGGGTCCTACGAGCAGTACTTC
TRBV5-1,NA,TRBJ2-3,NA,CASSLGSEADTQYF,TGCGCCAGCAGCTTGGGTTCAGAGGCAGATACGCAGTATTTT
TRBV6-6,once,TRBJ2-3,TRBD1,CASRDTGGTDTQYF,TGTGCCAGCAGGGATACAGGGGGCACAGATACGCAGTATTTT
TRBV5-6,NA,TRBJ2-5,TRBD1,CASSLGLGQGQETQYF,TGTGCCAGCAGCTTGGGGTTGGGACAGGGCCAAGAGACCCAGTACTTC
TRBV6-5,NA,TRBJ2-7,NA,CAREGTYEQYF,TGTGCCAGGGAGGGCACCTACGAGCAGTACTTC
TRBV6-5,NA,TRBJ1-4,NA,CASSGDGAKLFF,TGTGCCAGCAGTGGAGATGGGGCGAAACTGTTTTTT
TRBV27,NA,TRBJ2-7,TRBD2,CASSLWRGAHEQYF,TGTGCCAGCAGTTTATGGCGGGGGGCCCACGAGCAGTACTTC
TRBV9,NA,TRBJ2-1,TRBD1,CASSQAGTGAYNEQFF,TGTGCCAGCAGCCAAGCCGGGACAGGGGCCTACAATGAGCAGTTCTTC
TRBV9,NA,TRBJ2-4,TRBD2,CASSVDSGTKNIQYF,TGTGCCAGCAGCGTAGATAGCGGGACCAAAAACATTCAGTACTTC
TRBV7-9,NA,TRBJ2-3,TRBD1,CASSLGQGARDTQYF,TGTGCCAGCAGCTTGGGACAGGGGGCGAGAGATACGCAGTATTTT